The 5 T cell receptor beta chains in this list originate from one sample, sequenced in a study of regulatory T cells in long-lasting Graves disease. The sample's time point: persistent/refractory GD, antithyroid drugs over 5 years with positive TRAb. The TCR library used RNA extracted from PBMCs. HTBI primers from iRepertoire and Arm-PCR of CDR3 regions yielded the TCR beta libraries. TCRdb re-derived calls from the multiplex PCR reads in MiXCR, one entry per CDR3 protein. Among nearly 350,000 distinct CDR3 sequences listed, roughly 21% were seen once. Material: peripheral blood mononuclear cells (PBMCs), obtained when the disease was refractory, from a patient treated with antithyroid drugs. All receptors derive from a female donor with Graves disease.

This clonotype was counted a few times. This chain links TRBV20-1 with TRBJ1-5; TRBD1 matches at 10 bases. V lost 3 bases, J lost 4 bases, and 3 bases stayed unmatched. Germline V gene sequence: CDR1 DFQATT, CDR2 SNEGSKA (reference sequence). There are 14 residues in the CDR3. DNA for the CDR3: TGCAGTGCTAGGCGGACAGGGGGGAATCAGCCCCAGCATTTT. Translating gives CSARRTGGNQPQHF.

This clonotype turned up a few times. The rearrangement uses TRBV7-9 and TRBJ1-5; D call uncertain. Germline V lookup: CDR1 SEHNR, CDR2 FQNEAQ (reference sequence). The V gene lost 7 bases and the J gene lost 4 bases, with 11 bases spanning the gap. This CDR3 is 13 amino acids long. The CDR3 region is CASTLGLNQPQHF. In DNA form, the CDR3 reads TGTGCCAGCACCCTAGGCCTTAATCAGCCCCAGCATTTT.

There are a few counts of this clonotype. The chain links TRBV19 to TRBJ1-6; tentatively, D is TRBD1 (6 bases). Germline-derived CDR1 and CDR2 are LNHDA and SQIVND (reference sequence). V was trimmed by 8 bases and J by 13 bases, leaving 21 bases between them. This CDR3 has 14 residues. The CDR3 sequence is CASCKGDGSSPLHF. The CDR3 nucleotides read TGTGCCAGTTGTAAGGGGGACGGCTCATCGCCCCTCCACTTT.

This clonotype has ten or more counts. The gene calls are TRBV7-3 and TRBJ2-5; no firm D call. The CDR3 spans 16 residues. The V and J ends lost 5 bases and 5 bases respectively, with 21 bases between them. Germline CDR1 reads SGHTA; CDR2 reads FQGTGA. The CDR3 nucleotides read TGTGCCAGCAGCCCAGGCATGAATACGCACCGGGAGACCCAGTACTTC. Protein product: CASSPGMNTHRETQYF.

In its sample, this clonotype was seen many times. This chain links TRBV11-2 with TRBJ2-5; 13 nucleotides agree with TRBD2. Germline V gene data show CDR1 as SGHAT and CDR2 as FQNNGV. V trimming: 1 base; J trimming: 4 bases; junction bases outside the gene matches: 3. The CDR3 extends over 16 amino acids. The CDR3 is CASSLARLAGGETQYF. Written as DNA, the CDR3 is TGTGCCAGCAGCTTAGCCCGACTAGCGGGAGGAGAGACCCAGTACTTC.